The TCR beta chain under discussion was sequenced for a study of beta chain features in type 1 diabetes. About the study: Researchers looked at roughly 110 million sorted cells across all samples.

This CDR3 is built from 13 residues. CDR1 is SGHTA, CDR2 FQGNSA, per germline. Turning to this clone: The junction departs from the called germline gene at one end, perhaps through a read error.

The investigators reverse transcribed all of the isolated RNA, so they sequenced expressed TCRB transcripts. The protocol was immunoSEQ multiplex PCR, while the TCRdb copy is restricted to in-frame clones and leaves out a portion. This table holds about 340,000 clones, approximately 8% found once. This chain connects TRBV7-2 to TRBJ2-1; D not resolved. This sequence was found in a woman aged 18-29 years in good health. The sequenced material came from central memory CD4+ T cells from blood. The CDR3 spells CASSVALQREQFF. CDR3 DNA: TGTGCCAGCAGCGTAGCCCTCCAGCGTGAGCAGTTCTTC.